This T cell receptor (beta chain) emerged from a study of blood T cells in healthy people across ages (dated by TCRdb to the mid-2010s). In terms of the full investigation: In model experiments, template switching captured about one uniquely barcoded TCR beta cDNA molecule for every two T cells. To track age-related changes in TCR beta repertoire diversity, the study relied on deep sequencing normalized with unique cDNA molecular identifiers. Four age groups were formed from the donors: young (average about 16 years), middle-aged (approximately 42), aged (around 68) and long-lived (about 80). To avoid experimental bias, donors of different ages were spread randomly across the sequencing lanes. The study analyzed two additional independent replicas of 1 million unique cDNA reads from the same blood draw for two donors, one aged 18 to 30 and one aged 80 or older. Summary of the overall study and its limitations: As age increased, observed TCR beta diversity per million T cells dropped in a roughly linear way, and a significant reduction was already evident by age about 40. Bulk unsorted PBMC profiling prevented conclusive comparison of naive and antigen-experienced compartments. The percentage of naive T cells measured by flow cytometry correlated strongly with observed TCR beta diversity. Donor CMV infection status was unknown, potentially confounding age-related changes in expanded clonotypes. The long-lived group showed more naive CD4+ T cells, fewer expanded clones and increased TCR diversity than the aged group, suggesting age selection. Estimates of total diversity based on one million sequenced T cells were considered lower bounds and underestimates.

This clonotype was detected a few times. Its antigen specificity is not known. No clone much larger than this one lies a single base away; base qualities are absent. The CDR3 runs 15 residues from the cysteine to the phenylalanine. Of the read, only the CDR3 DNA is kept; its 45 bases are in frame from base 1. According to the germline V gene, CDR1 reads LGHNA and CDR2 reads YNFKEQ. At the junction V is shortened by 1 base and J by 2 bases; bases outside the gene matches: 1. The library was built by means of 5' RACE. Reads for this sample came from an Illumina HiSeq 2500. A second PCR of about 7 to 12 cycles was run with a J-beta primer mix and a sample-barcoded 5' primer. Each TCR beta cDNA molecule received a unique molecular identifier from a template-switch 5' adaptor carrying 12 random nucleotides. At least 2.5 million CDR3-containing paired-end reads were obtained from each sample. First-strand cDNA synthesis was performed from all RNA using the Mint cDNA synthesis kit, with priming by a TRBC-specific oligonucleotide. After uracil-DNA glycosylase treatment, a first 18-cycle PCR used universal primers M1SS and BC2_uni_R on all cDNA. Per the source publication's procedure: For normalization, 1 million high-quality reads were randomly selected from each sample, with every read carrying a distinct molecular identifier. Reads sharing molecular identifiers were discarded rather than binned into consensus sequences. MiTCR, set to a Q25 quality threshold and the strictest error-elimination algorithm, was used for CDR3 identification, clonotype clustering and error correction. Lower-bound total TCR beta diversity was estimated with a nonparametric unseen species model using Euler transformation. TCRdb applied fastp at Q25 and MiXCR to the public reads, then kept only in-frame beta chains. Entries are consolidated by CDR3 protein sequence, retaining the most common genes and DNA. TCRdb's processing, not the authors', yielded these V and J calls. In this sample the table shows some 920,000 distinct CDR3 sequences, roughly half of which occur a single time. About a fifth of the sample belongs to the ten largest clones.

The donors were roughly 39 Caucasian individuals from Russia, aged roughly 6 to 100 years, who were systemically healthy. Each donor gave ten milliliters of peripheral blood, drawn into EDTA-treated Vacutainer tubes. Ficoll-Paque density-gradient centrifugation was used to isolate PBMCs, with at least 7 million obtained per sample. Total RNA was extracted from PBMCs with Trizol reagent, with at least 6 micrograms obtained per sample. Naive CD45RAhigh/CD27high T cell percentages were measured by flow cytometry on a PBMC aliquot from every donor. The sequence came from a woman aged 55 to 70 in good health. Source material: blood. The sequence joins TRBV4-2 to TRBJ2-3; 9 central nucleotides agree with TRBD1. CDR3 loop: CASSQGTGDTDTQYF. The bases are TGTGCCAGCAGCCAAGGGACAGGGGACACAGATACGCAGTATTTT.